The clone carrying this TCR beta chain was seen once. Its cognate antigen is unknown. Mismatch with germline at one junction end may stem from a read error. The record originates from a study of cytomegalovirus exposure and HLA in healthy donors. Findings and caveats of the study: Donors belonging to an Asian-associated ancestry cluster reportedly showed fewer N-insertions in productive TCRs than the roughly 670-donor mean, according to what a later analysis found. In a later analysis, at a false discovery rate of 0.05, over 15,000 TCR beta sequences were associated with HLA alleles.

60 Vbeta and 13 Jbeta primers were used in PCR. As handled by the study authors: Approximately 11 million of the 80 million or so unique TCR beta chains counted in a later analysis were shared. Repertoires were generated with immunoSEQ multiplex PCR, while TCRdb's copy carries only in-frame clones and drops some. The D gene and trimming were derived from the DNA, and the V and J assignments and clone size from that table. The sample consists of roughly 150,000 clones, roughly 70% of them appearing once. This TCR was recovered from a woman aged 50 to 65 in good health and CMV-seropositive. Sequencing was done on a sample of PBMCs.

The CDR3 DNA sequence: TGTGCCAACAGCCCTTTTACAGGGTCCTACGAGCAGTACTTC. It codes for CANSPFTGSYEQYF. The V gene is TRBV5-4, the J gene TRBJ2-7, with a tentative D call TRBD1 (6 bases). The germline CDR1 and CDR2 sequences are SGHNT and YYREEE (reference sequence). The CDR3 contains 14 residues.